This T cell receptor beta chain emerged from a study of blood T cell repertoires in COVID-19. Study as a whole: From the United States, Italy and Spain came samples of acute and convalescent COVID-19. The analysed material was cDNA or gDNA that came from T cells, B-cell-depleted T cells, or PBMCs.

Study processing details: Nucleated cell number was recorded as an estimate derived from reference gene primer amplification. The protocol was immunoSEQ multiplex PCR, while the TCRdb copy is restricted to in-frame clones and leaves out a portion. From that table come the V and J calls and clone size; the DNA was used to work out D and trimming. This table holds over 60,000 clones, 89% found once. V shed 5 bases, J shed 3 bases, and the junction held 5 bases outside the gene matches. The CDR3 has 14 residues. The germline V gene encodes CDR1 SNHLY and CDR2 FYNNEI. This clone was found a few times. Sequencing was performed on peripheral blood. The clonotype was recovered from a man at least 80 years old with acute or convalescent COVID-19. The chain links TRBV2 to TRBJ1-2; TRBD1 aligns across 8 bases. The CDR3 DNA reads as TGTGCCAGCAGTTTGGGACAGGTCGACTATGGCTACACCTTC. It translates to CASSLGQVDYGYTF.